Sample share makes the clone carrying this T cell receptor (beta chain) medium-sized (0.01 to 0.1%). Its matching antigen is unknown. CDR3 length: 14 residues. V shed 9 bases and J 4 bases; nucleotides not matched to a gene: 6. CDR1 and CDR2 (germline): MNHEY, SMNVEV (reference sequence). The data are from a study of vaccination and CD4 T cells after COVID-19. Sequencing of the DNA from cultured CD4+ T cells was carried out with the Oncomine TCR Beta short-read assay. The genomic DNA was obtained from cultured CD4+ T cells by extraction with the QIAamp micro DNA kit. TCRdb re-analysed the PCR reads in MiXCR, keeping a single row per CDR3 protein. The repertoire consists of 9,500 to 14,000 distinct CDR3 sequences, with around 30% occurring once and the leading ten covering about a fifth. Sample treatment: roughly ten-day PBMC culture with coronavirus spike peptide pools or control peptides (ViraFEST assay). Investigators obtained the unexposed donor's CD4+ T cells before the COVID-19 pandemic (2011-2018). T cells were expanded with peptide pools, and expanded clonotypes were identified by TCR sequencing.

The clonotype was recovered from a human donor in good health. The sequenced material came from CD4+ T cells from blood, cultured in vitro. This chain connects TRBV27 to TRBJ1-5, with 10 bases matching TRBD1. The CDR3: CARSDRGENQPQHF. In nucleotides, the CDR3 is TGTGCCAGGTCGGACAGGGGGGAAAATCAGCCCCAGCATTTT.